This TCR beta chain originates from a study of identical twins. TCRdb independently ran MiXCR on the 5' RACE reads; one entry per CDR3 protein. The sample yields more than 1.5 million distinct CDR3 sequences, under 35% seen once. Worth noting for this clonotype: What it binds is unknown. One junction end does not reproduce the germline sequence, and a read error may be involved.

This CDR3 comprises 17 residues. Looked up from germline, CDR1 is MNHEY and CDR2 is SMNVEV (reference sequence). Notes on the study in general: Findings depended on cross-sectional statistics rather than tracking the same donors. Part of the zero-insertion signal could reflect confounding by invariant MAIT and iNKT cells. Weaker excess twin sharing was seen among beta out-of-frame sequences. Reduced insertions were recorded for abundant cord blood beta clonotypes, with no such pattern in memory repertoires.

Sequenced input: cord blood. The chain has TRBV27 and TRBJ2-1; 11 bases align to TRBD2. The TCR was taken from a newborn girl in good health. The CDR3 is CTSSLSTLLAGANEQFF. The CDR3 region has the DNA TGTACCAGCAGTTTATCCACACTACTAGCGGGAGCAAATGAGCAGTTCTTC.